This T cell receptor (beta chain) was profiled in a study of OX40 agonist ivuxolimab in advanced cancers. Study in general: Ivuxolimab, which is an agonistic anti-OX40 (CD134) antibody, was administered to the patients. Patients undergoing dose escalation presented with hepatocellular carcinoma, melanoma, renal cell or head and neck cancer. Participants could have had prior anti-PD-1, anti-PD-L1 or anti-CTLA-4 therapy, and approximately 40% had some. Whole-study findings and limits: In the expanded peripheral T cells, antigen specificity was never determined.

A few counts support this clone. What it recognizes is unknown. Some clones are missing from TCRdb's copy, which holds only in-frame ones; the method was immunoSEQ multiplex PCR. The sample carries 60,000 to 70,000 clones, about 85% recorded once. The source material was CD4+ or CD8+ T cells sorted from blood, sampled in a trial of the OX40 agonist ivuxolimab. The sequence came from an adult with an advanced solid tumor such as melanoma, head and neck, liver or kidney cancer.

The CDR3 sequence is CASGRRNEQYF. CDR3 coding DNA: TGTGCCAGCGGACGGCGGAACGAGCAGTACTTC. The chain links TRBV28 to TRBJ2-7; D not resolved. Germline values: CDR1 MDHEN, CDR2 SYDVKM. The CDR3 is 11 amino acids. Between the trimmed V and J ends, which lost 8 bases and 5 bases, there was a span of 10 bases.